This TCR beta chain was profiled in a study of graft-versus-host responses after intestinal transplantation (dated by TCRdb to the early 2020s). With respect to the entire study: Multivisceral, liver-intestinal, or isolated intestinal transplants were received by the recipients. The cohort enrolled 24 intestinal transplant recipients, one of whom was a retransplant, and a few patients without pretransplant specimens were excluded. Instead of going to the commercial service, samples from a few later patients were sequenced in-house on an Illumina MiSeq and processed with MiXCR. Every recipient was given anti-thymocyte globulin induction, then maintenance tacrolimus and steroids for 3 to 4 years. Alloreactive clones were identified by sequencing pre-transplant mixed lymphocyte reaction products and comparing these products with unstimulated pre-transplant donor and recipient T cells. A peak of at least 4% donor T cells among recipient peripheral blood mononuclear cells was the definition used for donor T cell macrochimerism. Bulk TCR-beta CDR3 sequencing was used to track graft-versus-host and host-versus-graft alloreactive T cell clones in the graft, circulation and bone marrow after intestinal transplantation.

In regard to this clone: Its specific antigen is unknown. There are no base qualities to consult, and no much larger clone falls within one base.

The CDR3 measures 15 amino acids from cysteine to phenylalanine. The DNA shown is the 45-base CDR3, in frame from base 1. Here V drops 0 bases and J drops 2 bases, and the junction holds 3 bases not matched to any gene. From the germline V gene, CDR1 is SGHAT and CDR2 is FQNNGV. The time point label of this sample denotes: postoperative day 105 after intestinal transplantation (dayNNNN = postoperative day). Blood samples were collected up to 4 times in the first month after transplant and then at least monthly when available. To prepare the library, the immunoSEQ multiplex PCR assay was applied. For most patients, genomic DNA was subjected to high-throughput TCR-beta CDR3 sequencing by Adaptive Biotechnologies. The study's processing was this. Adaptive's ImmunoSEQ software was the source of the TCR sequencing data for 18 patients, while a few other patients were processed with MiXCR and VDJtools. CDR3 nucleotide sequences shared between donor and recipient were removed because the origin of such sequences could not be assigned. To count as alloreactive, a clone needed at least 2-fold expansion over unstimulated cells and a minimum CFSE-low frequency of 0.002% (template counts) or 0.001% (read counts). Clones detected in sequenced pre-transplant spleen, lymph node, or MLR CFSE-low populations of the donor or recipient were defined as mappable. Cumulative frequency of alloreactive clones was calculated as a percentage of all sequences weighted by copy number. In its TCRdb copy, this immuneACCESS table keeps in-frame sequences only and misses some clones. Where compared with another copy, unresolved V genes explain less than half of these, and the others have no known cause. V, J and clone size are taken as reported in that table, and D and trimming were inferred from the DNA itself. Within this sample are approximately 10,000 clones, with just over 90% of them counted one time only. Roughly 3.5% of the sample rests with the top ten.

Paper-wide results and their limitations: In the allografts of patients with donor T cell macrochimerism, GvH to HvG T cell clonal ratios were high. GvH clones turned up in recipient bone marrow, with some appearing earlier in ileal mucosa or blood, a pattern consistent with an intestinal mucosal origin. The conclusions were limited by the relatively low number and heterogeneity of the intestinal transplant patients. Early after transplant, declines in HvG clones were associated with peak levels of circulating GvH clones.

The sample in question was PBMCs, obtained 105 days after intestinal transplantation. The TCR comes from a human patient who received an intestinal transplant, so some T cells may come from the graft donor. The chain is assembled from TRBV11-2 and TRBJ2-7; 8 of the junction bases match TRBD2. Here is the DNA: TGTGCCAGCAGCTTAGATCAACTAGCGGCCTACGAGCAGTACTTC. Its protein is CASSLDQLAAYEQYF.